What follows is one T cell receptor beta chain and its context. Its specificity is not known. This sample was included in a study of OX40 agonist ivuxolimab in advanced cancers. Turning to the study itself: Among those enrolled, mean age was about 63 years (range roughly 20 to 80) and 82.7% were male. Study conclusions and caveats: Dose levels from 0.1 to 3.0 mg/kg saw CD4+ and CD8+ blood T cells expand clonally by week 6. Researchers did not determine the expanded peripheral T cells' antigen specificity.

The data were produced by immunoSEQ multiplex PCR, yet TCRdb's version contains in-frame clones alone and is incomplete. The table shows under 100,000 clones, with roughly 89% occurring only once. The clonotype comes from an adult with an advanced solid tumor such as melanoma, head and neck, liver or kidney cancer. The sequencing used CD4+ or CD8+ T cells sorted from blood, collected in a trial of the OX40 agonist ivuxolimab.

Here the CDR3 reads CASSKWNWKGYEQYF. For the CDR3, the DNA is TGTGCCAGCAGCAAATGGAACTGGAAGGGCTACGAGCAGTACTTC. The rearrangement uses TRBV21-1 and TRBJ2-7. TRBV21-1 is marked as a pseudogene. The CDR3 spans 15 residues.